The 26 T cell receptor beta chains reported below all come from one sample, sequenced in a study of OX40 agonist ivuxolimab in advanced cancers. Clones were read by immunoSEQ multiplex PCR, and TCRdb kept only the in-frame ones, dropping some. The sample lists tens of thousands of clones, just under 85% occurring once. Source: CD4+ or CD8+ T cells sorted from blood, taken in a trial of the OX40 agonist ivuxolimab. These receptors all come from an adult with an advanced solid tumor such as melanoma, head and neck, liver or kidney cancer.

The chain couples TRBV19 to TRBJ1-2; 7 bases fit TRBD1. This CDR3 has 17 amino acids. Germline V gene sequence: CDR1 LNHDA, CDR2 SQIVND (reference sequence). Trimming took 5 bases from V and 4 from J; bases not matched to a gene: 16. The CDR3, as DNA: TGTGCCAGTAGTGTCCGGGACAGACTGAGGGATGTCTATGGCTACACCTTC. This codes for CASSVRDRLRDVYGYTF.

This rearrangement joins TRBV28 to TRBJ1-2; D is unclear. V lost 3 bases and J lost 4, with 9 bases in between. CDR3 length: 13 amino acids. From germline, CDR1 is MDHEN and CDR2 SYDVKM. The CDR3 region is CASSFQNVYGYTF. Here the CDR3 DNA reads TGTGCCAGCAGTTTTCAGAACGTCTATGGCTACACCTTC.

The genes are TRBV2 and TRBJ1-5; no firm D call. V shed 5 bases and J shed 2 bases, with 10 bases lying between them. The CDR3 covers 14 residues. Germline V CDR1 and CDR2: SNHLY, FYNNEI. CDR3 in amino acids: CASSFTRGNQPQHF. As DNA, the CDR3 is TGTGCCAGCAGTTTCACCCGGGGCAATCAGCCCCAGCATTTT.

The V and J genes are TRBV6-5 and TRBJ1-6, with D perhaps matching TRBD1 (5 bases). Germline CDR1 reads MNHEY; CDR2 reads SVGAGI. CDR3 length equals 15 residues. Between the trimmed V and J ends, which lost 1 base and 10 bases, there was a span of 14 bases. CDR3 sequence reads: CASSYWAGQGSPLHF. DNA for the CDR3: TGTGCCAGCAGTTACTGGGCAGGCCAGGGATCACCCCTCCACTTT.

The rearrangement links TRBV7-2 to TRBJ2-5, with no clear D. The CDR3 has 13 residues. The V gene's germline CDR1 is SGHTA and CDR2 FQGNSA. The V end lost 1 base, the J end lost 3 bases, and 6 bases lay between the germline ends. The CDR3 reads CASSLVGKETQYF. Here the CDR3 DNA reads TGTGCCAGCAGCTTAGTCGGAAAAGAGACCCAGTACTTC.

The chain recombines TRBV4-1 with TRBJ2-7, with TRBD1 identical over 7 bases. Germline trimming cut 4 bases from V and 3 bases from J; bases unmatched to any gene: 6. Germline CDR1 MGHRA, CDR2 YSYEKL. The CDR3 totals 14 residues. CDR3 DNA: TGCGCCAGCAGCCCCCGGGACAGCCACTACGAGCAGTACTTC. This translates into CASSPRDSHYEQYF.

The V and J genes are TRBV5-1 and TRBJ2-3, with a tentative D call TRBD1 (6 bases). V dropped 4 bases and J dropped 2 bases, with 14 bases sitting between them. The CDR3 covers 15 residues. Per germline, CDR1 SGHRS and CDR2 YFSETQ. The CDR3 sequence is CASSAARDITDTQYF. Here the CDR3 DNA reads TGCGCCAGCAGCGCAGCACGGGACATCACAGATACGCAGTATTTT.

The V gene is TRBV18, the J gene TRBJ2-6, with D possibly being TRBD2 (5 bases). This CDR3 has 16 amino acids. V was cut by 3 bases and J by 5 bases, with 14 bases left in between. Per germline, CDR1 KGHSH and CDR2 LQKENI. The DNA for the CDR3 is TGTGCCAGCTCACCTTCGACACGGGGAAGGGCCAACGTCCTGACTTTC. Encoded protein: CASSPSTRGRANVLTF.

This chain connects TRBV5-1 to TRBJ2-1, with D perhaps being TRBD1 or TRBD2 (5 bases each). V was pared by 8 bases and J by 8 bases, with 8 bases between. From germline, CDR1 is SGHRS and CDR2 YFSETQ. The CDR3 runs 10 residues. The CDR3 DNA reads TGCGCCAGAAGAGGGGATGAGCAGTTCTTC. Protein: CARRGDEQFF.

Here the CDR3 DNA reads TGTGCCAGCAGTTGGCAGGGGTCACGGGAGACCCAGTACTTC. It specifies CASSWQGSRETQYF. The chain couples TRBV27 to TRBJ2-5; a possible D gene is TRBD1 (6 bases). CDR3 length: 14 amino acids. Trimming shortened V by 4 bases and J by 5 bases, and 14 bases separated the two germline ends. CDR1 is MNHEY, CDR2 SMNVEV, per germline (reference sequence).

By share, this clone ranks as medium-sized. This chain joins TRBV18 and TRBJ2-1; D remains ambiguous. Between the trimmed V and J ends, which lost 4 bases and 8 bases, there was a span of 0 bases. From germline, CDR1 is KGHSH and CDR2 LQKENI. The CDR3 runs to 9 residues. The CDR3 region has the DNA TGTGCCAGCTCACATGAGCAGTTCTTC. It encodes CASSHEQFF.

The CDR3 bases are TGCGCCAGCAGCTTGTTGGGGACTAGCGGGAGGGTCGGTGAAGATACGCAGTATTTT. It encodes CASSLLGTSGRVGEDTQYF. V is TRBV5-1 and J is TRBJ2-3, with TRBD2 matching over 16 bases. The CDR3 is 19 amino acids. V lost 1 base and J lost 5; bases outside the gene matches: 10. Germline values: CDR1 SGHRS, CDR2 YFSETQ.

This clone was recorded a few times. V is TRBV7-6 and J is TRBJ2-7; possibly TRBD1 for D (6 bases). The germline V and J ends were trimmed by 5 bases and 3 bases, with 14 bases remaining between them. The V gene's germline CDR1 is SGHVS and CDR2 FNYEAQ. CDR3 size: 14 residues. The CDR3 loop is CASSPRAGDYEQYF. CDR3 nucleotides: TGTGCCAGCAGCCCCCGAGCAGGGGACTACGAGCAGTACTTC.

This CDR3 reads CASSLLGNTIYF. The CDR3 coding sequence is TGCGCCAGCAGCTTACTTGGAAACACCATATATTTT. V is TRBV5-1 and J is TRBJ1-3, with D unclear. The CDR3 covers 12 residues. Looked up from germline, CDR1 is SGHRS and CDR2 is YFSETQ. V was pared by 2 bases and J by 3 bases, with 3 bases between. The whole variable domain, filled in from reference TRBV5-1 and TRBJ1-3, reads KAGVTQTPRYLIKTRGQQVTLSCSPISGHRSVSWYQQTPGQGLQFLFEYFSETQRNKGNFPGRFSGRQFSNSRSEMNVSTLELGDSALYLCASSLLGNTIYFGEGSWLTVV.

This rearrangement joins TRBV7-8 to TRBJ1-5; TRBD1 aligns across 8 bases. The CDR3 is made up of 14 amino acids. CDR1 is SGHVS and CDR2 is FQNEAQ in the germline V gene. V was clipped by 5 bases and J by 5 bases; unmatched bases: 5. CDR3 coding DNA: TGTGCCAGCAGCCTTGGACAGGGAGATCAGCCCCAGCATTTT. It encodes CASSLGQGDQPQHF.

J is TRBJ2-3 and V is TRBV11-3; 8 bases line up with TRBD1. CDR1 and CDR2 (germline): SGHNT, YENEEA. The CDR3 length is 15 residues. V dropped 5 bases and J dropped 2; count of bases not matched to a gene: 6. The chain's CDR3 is CASSPGGSSTDTQYF. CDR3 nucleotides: TGTGCCAGCAGCCCAGGGGGCAGCTCCACAGATACGCAGTATTTT.

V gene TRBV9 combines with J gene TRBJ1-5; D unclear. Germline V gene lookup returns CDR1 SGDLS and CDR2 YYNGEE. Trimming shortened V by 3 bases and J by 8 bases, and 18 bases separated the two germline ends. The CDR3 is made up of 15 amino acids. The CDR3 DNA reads TGTGCCAGCAGCGCCGGAGGCGGTGCTATCGAGCCCCAGCATTTT. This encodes CASSAGGGAIEPQHF.

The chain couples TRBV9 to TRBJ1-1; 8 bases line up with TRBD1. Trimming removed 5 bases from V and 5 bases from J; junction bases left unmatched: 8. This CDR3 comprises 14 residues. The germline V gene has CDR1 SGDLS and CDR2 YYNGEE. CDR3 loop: CASRKDREGTEAFF. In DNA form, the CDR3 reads TGTGCCAGCAGAAAGGACAGGGAGGGGACTGAAGCTTTCTTT.

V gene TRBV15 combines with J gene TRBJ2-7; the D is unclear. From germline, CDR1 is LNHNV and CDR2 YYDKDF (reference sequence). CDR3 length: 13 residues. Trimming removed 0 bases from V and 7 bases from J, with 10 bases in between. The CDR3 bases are TGTGCCACCAGCAGAGACTCAATTCGAGAGCAGTACTTC. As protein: CATSRDSIREQYF.

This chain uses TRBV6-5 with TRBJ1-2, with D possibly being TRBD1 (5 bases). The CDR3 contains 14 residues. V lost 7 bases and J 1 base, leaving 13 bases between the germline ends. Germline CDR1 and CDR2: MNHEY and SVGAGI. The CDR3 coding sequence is TGTGCCAGCAAGGGCGCAGGGAGTAACTATGGCTACACCTTC. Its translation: CASKGAGSNYGYTF.

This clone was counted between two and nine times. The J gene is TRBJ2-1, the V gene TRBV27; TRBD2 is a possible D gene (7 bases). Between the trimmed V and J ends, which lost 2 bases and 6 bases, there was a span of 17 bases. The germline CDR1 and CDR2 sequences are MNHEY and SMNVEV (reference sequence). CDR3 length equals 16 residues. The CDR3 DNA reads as TGTGCCAGCAGTTTAGGGCGGTGGCGGGGGCGCAATGAGCAGTTCTTC. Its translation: CASSLGRWRGRNEQFF.

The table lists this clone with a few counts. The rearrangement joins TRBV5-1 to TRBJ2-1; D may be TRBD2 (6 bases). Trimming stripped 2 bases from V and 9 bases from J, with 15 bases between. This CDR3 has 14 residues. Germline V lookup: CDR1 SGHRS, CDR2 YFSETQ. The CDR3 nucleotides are TGCGCCAGCAGCTTTCTAGCCGGGAGCGGTGAGCAGTTCTTC. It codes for CASSFLAGSGEQFF.

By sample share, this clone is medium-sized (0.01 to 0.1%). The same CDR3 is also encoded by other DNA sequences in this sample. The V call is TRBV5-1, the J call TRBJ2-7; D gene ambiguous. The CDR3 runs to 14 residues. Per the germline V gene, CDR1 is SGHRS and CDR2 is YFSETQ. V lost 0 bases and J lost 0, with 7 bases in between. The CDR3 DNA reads TGCGCCAGCAGCTTGGGACGGTTCTCCTACGAGCAGTACTTC. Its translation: CASSLGRFSYEQYF.

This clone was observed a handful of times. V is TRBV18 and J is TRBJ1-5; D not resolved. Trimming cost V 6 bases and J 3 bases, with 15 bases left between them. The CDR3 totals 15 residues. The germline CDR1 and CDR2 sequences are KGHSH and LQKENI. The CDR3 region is CASSLFPRVNQPQHF. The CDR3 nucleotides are TGTGCCAGCTCGCTTTTTCCTCGCGTCAATCAGCCCCAGCATTTT.

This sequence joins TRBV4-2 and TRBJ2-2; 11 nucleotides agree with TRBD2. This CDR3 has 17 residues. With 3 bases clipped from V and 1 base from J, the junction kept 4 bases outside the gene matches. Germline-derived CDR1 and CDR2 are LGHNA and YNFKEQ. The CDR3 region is CASSQASGRRNTGELFF. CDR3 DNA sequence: TGTGCCAGCAGCCAGGCTAGCGGGAGGCGGAACACCGGGGAGCTGTTTTTT.

In DNA, the CDR3 is TGTGCCAGCAGAACACAGAACACTGAAGCTTTCTTT. Translating it yields CASRTQNTEAFF. The chain recombines TRBV2 with TRBJ1-1; no firm D call. The CDR3 contains 12 residues. Germline CDR1 SNHLY, CDR2 FYNNEI. Trimming shortened V by 6 bases and J by 1 base, and 6 bases separated the two germline ends.